This is a list of T cell receptor beta chains from one sample in a study of PD-1 blockade in classical Hodgkin lymphoma. Using immunoSEQ multiplex PCR, the repertoire was profiled, and TCRdb retains in-frame clones only, with some absent. The table shows roughly 50,000 clones, with around 90% occurring only once. The material sequenced was peripheral blood mononuclear cells (PBMCs), taken before the fourth cycle of nivolumab. Receptors originate from a human donor with classical Hodgkin lymphoma. The CDR3 runs from the conserved cysteine through the conserved F or W. Fields, in order: V gene, J gene, CDR3 protein.

>TRBV6-6|TRBJ2-7
CASGPGKAGTREQYF
>TRBV9|TRBJ2-1
CASSVGSGTYNEQFF
>TRBV4-1|TRBJ2-5
CASSQVERGLALSETQYF
>TRBV15|TRBJ2-3
CATSRWDTQYF
>TRBV11-3|TRBJ2-5
CASSLDTGSGQETQYF
>TRBV5-1|TRBJ1-4
CASSYQGVREKLFF
>TRBV21-1|TRBJ2-7
CASSHGDEQYF
>TRBV4-1|TRBJ2-7
CASSQDLDNGGYNEQYF
>TRBV7-8|TRBJ2-1
CTSSQGGGTTGEQFF
>TRBV15|TRBJ2-7
CATSREGSYEQYF
>TRBV19|TRBJ2-7
CASSIQPSGYYEQYF
>TRBV6-5|TRBJ2-1
CASIGGRSNNEQFF
>TRBV6-5|TRBJ1-1
CASSYLRLRSTEAFF
>TRBV4-1|TRBJ2-7
CASSQGRVPYEQYF
>TRBV6-6|TRBJ2-7
CASSYSYGWGNEQYF
>TRBV7-8|TRBJ1-3
CASSLVIESSGNTIYF
>TRBV30|TRBJ2-3
CAWRINQSTPDTQYF
>TRBV30|TRBJ1-5
CAWSVQGNQPQHF
>TRBV19|TRBJ2-2
CASIAGGALTGELFF
>TRBV21-1|TRBJ2-7
CASSKGGLAYSYEQYF
>TRBV27|TRBJ1-3
CASSLRGQGAGAGNTIYF
>TRBV29-1|TRBJ2-7
CSVADTAYEQYF
>TRBV29-1|TRBJ2-4
CSAWTSGNIQYF
>TRBV7-8|TRBJ2-7
CASSVVRPRQGKGYEQYF
>TRBV4-1|TRBJ1-5
CASSQRVPNQPQHF
>TRBV10-3|TRBJ2-7
CAISPGQPYEQYF
>TRBV7-2|TRBJ1-4
CASSFPYRGQVEKLFF
>TRBV9|TRBJ2-2
CASRTSDYRGELFF
>TRBV18|TRBJ2-5
CASSGSAQETQYF
>TRBV4-2|TRBJ2-1
CASSFNRNEQFF
>TRBV7-8|TRBJ1-3
CASSETGMPGNTIYF
>TRBV30|TRBJ2-5
CAWSVQDFRETQYF